This TCR beta chain was obtained from a study of T cells in Graves' hyperthyroidism and ophthalmopathy. Whole-study findings and limits: The authors' 13 V-J model separated ophthalmopathy from stable hyperthyroidism.

This clonotype was detected once. Its antigen remains unknown. Thyroid ultrasound and orbital computed tomography, with clinical symptoms and serum thyroxine and TRAb, informed diagnoses. V shed 7 bases and J shed 4 bases, with 14 bases lying between them. The CDR3 is 13 residues long. Per the germline V gene, CDR1 is SGHNT and CDR2 is YYREEE (reference sequence). RNA transcripts provided the source from which TCR beta CDR3 regions were amplified. During a first-round RT-PCR of the TCR CDR3, the HTBI primer set was used. TCRdb reanalysed the multiplex PCR reads using MiXCR and keeps one entry per CDR3 protein. The table shows just under 750,000 distinct CDR3 sequences, with about a third occurring only once.

The sequence derives from a woman in her forties with Graves' hyperthyroidism. V gene TRBV5-4 combines with J gene TRBJ1-2; D ambiguous. The sample was blood. The CDR3 region has the DNA TGTGCCAGCCGGGCGGCGGGGTCCTATGGCTACACCTTC. Its translation: CASRAAGSYGYTF.